Presented here are 10 T cell receptor beta chains from one specimen sequenced in a study of T cell repertoires in cytomegalovirus infection. MiXCR, applied by TCRdb to the reads, yields one record per CDR3 protein. This table holds about 490,000 distinct CDR3 sequences, 16% found once. The sample comprised CD8+ T cells from PBMCs. These receptors came from a human donor in good health (CMV status not recorded). Some clones in this sample may be carry-over from other donors' samples.

The V gene is TRBV7-3, the J gene TRBJ2-3; TRBD2 is a possible D gene (6 bases). The CDR3 is 15 residues long. The V gene lost 4 bases and the J gene lost 2 bases, with 13 bases spanning the gap. Germline V gives CDR1 SGHTA, CDR2 FQGTGA. CDR3 nucleotide sequence: TGTGCCAGCAGCTCCGGGACTTACCACACAGATACGCAGTATTTT. As protein: CASSSGTYHTDTQYF. The full variable domain, completed using reference TRBV7-3 and TRBJ2-3, is GAGVSQTPSNKVTEKGKYVELRCDPISGHTALYWYRQSLGQGPEFLIYFQGTGAADDSGLPNDRFFAVRPEGSVSTLKIQRTERGDSAVYLCASSSGTYHTDTQYFGPGTRLTVL.

V is TRBV10-3 and J is TRBJ2-1, with 8 bases lining up with TRBD2. V shed 3 bases, J shed 4 bases, and the junction held 5 bases outside the gene matches. The CDR3 consists of 15 residues. Germline V gene sequence: CDR1 ENHRY, CDR2 SYGVKD. CDR3 nucleotide sequence: TGTGCCATCAGTGATTTCAGCGGGAGTTACAATGAGCAGTTCTTC. Protein sequence: CAISDFSGSYNEQFF.

This clonotype was recorded many times. V is TRBV11-2 and J is TRBJ2-5; perhaps D is TRBD1 or TRBD2 (5 bases each). Germline V gene sequence: CDR1 SGHAT, CDR2 FQNNGV. V lost 0 bases to trimming and J lost 1 base, with 9 bases between them. CDR3 length: 15 residues. The CDR3 sequence: CASSLETGPQETQYF. In DNA form, the CDR3 reads TGTGCCAGCAGCTTAGAAACGGGGCCCCAAGAGACCCAGTACTTC.

This clonotype was counted many times. The V and J genes are TRBV7-9 and TRBJ2-1; TRBD1 matches 8 bases. In germline, CDR1 is SEHNR, CDR2 FQNEAQ (reference sequence). Unmatched junction bases numbered 12, after V lost 8 bases and J lost 6 bases. This CDR3 region has 15 residues. CDR3 loop: CASAETGAGANEQFF. DNA of the CDR3: TGTGCCAGCGCCGAGACAGGGGCAGGGGCCAATGAGCAGTTCTTC.

This clonotype was detected a few times. V usage is TRBV28 and J usage is TRBJ1-2; D is perhaps TRBD1 (5 bases). The germline V and J ends were trimmed by 7 bases and 4 bases, with 13 bases remaining between them. This CDR3 spans 13 amino acids. Germline CDR1 and CDR2: MDHEN and SYDVKM. CDR3 in DNA: TGTGCCAGCATGGGGGGGGGATTCTATGGCTACACCTTC. Amino acids: CASMGGGFYGYTF.

This clonotype was observed many times. The V and J genes are TRBV7-2 and TRBJ2-7, with D perhaps matching TRBD1 (6 bases). The germline V gene encodes CDR1 SGHTA and CDR2 FQGNSA. Trimming stripped 1 base from V and 4 bases from J, with 14 bases between. The CDR3 runs to 15 residues. The CDR3 sequence: CASSLGPGATYEQYF. The CDR3 DNA sequence: TGTGCCAGCAGCTTAGGCCCAGGGGCTACTTACGAGCAGTACTTC.

This clonotype came up many times. The gene calls are TRBV11-1 and TRBJ2-1; D perhaps matches TRBD2 (6 bases). With 2 bases removed from V and 4 bases from J, the gap between germline ends came to 9 bases. Germline values: CDR1 SGHAT, CDR2 FQDESV (reference sequence). The CDR3 runs 14 residues. CDR3 residues: CASSLRGRYNEQFF. The CDR3 DNA reads as TGTGCCAGCAGCTTACGAGGGAGGTACAATGAGCAGTTCTTC.

The rearrangement joins TRBV5-1 to TRBJ2-3; 12 bases fit TRBD2. The J segment lost 4 bases and the V segment lost 0 bases, leaving 9 bases of the junction unmatched. This CDR3 is built from 18 residues. The germline V gene has CDR1 SGHRS and CDR2 YFSETQ. In DNA form, the CDR3 reads TGCGCCAGCAGCTTGGCCCTCTGGACTAGCGGGACCTCAGATACGCAGTATTTT. Its translation: CASSLALWTSGTSDTQYF. Full variable domain (remainder filled in from reference TRBV5-1 and TRBJ2-3): KAGVTQTPRYLIKTRGQQVTLSCSPISGHRSVSWYQQTPGQGLQFLFEYFSETQRNKGNFPGRFSGRQFSNSRSEMNVSTLELGDSALYLCASSLALWTSGTSDTQYFGPGTRLTVL.

This clonotype was detected many times. The chain employs TRBV27 and TRBJ1-5; TRBD1 matches at 7 bases. Per germline, CDR1 MNHEY and CDR2 SMNVEV (reference sequence). The CDR3 has 14 amino acids. The ends lost 6 bases at V and 2 bases at J; junction bases unmatched: 4. The CDR3 spells CASSSGTGNQPQHF. The DNA of the CDR3 is TGTGCCAGCAGCTCCGGGACAGGCAATCAGCCCCAGCATTTT.

This clonotype was observed at least ten times. This sequence joins TRBV7-9 and TRBJ2-7; TRBD1 agrees at 8 bases. This CDR3 contains 18 residues. Germline V lookup: CDR1 SEHNR, CDR2 FQNEAQ (reference sequence). After removal of 0 bases from V and 2 bases from J, the junction contained 12 bases not matched to a gene. The chain's CDR3 is CASSLAARLRTGTYEQYF. The CDR3 nucleotides are TGTGCCAGCAGCTTAGCCGCACGGTTAAGGACAGGGACCTACGAGCAGTACTTC.